This TCR beta chain stems from a study of CDR3 diversity in severe acne. Concerning this clonotype itself: Compared with germline, one end of the junction differs, possibly owing to a read error.

Germline V gene sequence: CDR1 SGHRS, CDR2 YFSETQ. The length of the CDR3 is 15 residues. TCRdb ran MiXCR on the PCR reads and lists one entry per CDR3 protein. The repertoire holds tens of thousands of distinct CDR3 sequences, 45% to 60% seen once, with over 11% in the top ten. This TCR was recovered from a male donor in good health, without acne. The rearrangement joins TRBV5-1 to TRBJ1-5, with 9 positions matching TRBD1. Material for sequencing was blood. The CDR3 here is CASSSGTGSGQPQHF. CDR3 coding DNA: TGTGCCAGCAGTTCCGGGACAGGGTCTGGTCAGCCCCAGCATTTT.